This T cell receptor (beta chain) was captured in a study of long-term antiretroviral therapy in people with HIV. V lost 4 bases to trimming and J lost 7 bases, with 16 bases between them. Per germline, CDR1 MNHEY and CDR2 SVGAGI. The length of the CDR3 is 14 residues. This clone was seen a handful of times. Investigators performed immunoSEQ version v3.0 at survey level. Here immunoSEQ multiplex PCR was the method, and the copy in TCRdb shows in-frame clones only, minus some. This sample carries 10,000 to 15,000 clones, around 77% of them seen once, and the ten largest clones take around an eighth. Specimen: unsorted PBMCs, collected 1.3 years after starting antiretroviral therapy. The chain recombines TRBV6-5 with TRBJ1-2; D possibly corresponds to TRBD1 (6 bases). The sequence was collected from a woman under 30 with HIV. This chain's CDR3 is CASSSPMGGGGYTF. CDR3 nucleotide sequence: TGTGCCAGCAGTTCACCGATGGGGGGCGGTGGCTACACCTTC.